A single sample gave rise to the 3 T cell receptor beta chains below, sequenced in a study of immune evolution from preneoplasia to lung adenocarcinoma. Here immunoSEQ multiplex PCR was the method, and the copy in TCRdb shows in-frame clones only, minus some. This sample has 2,600 or so clones, with 40% found just once. The sample comprised FFPE adjacent normal lung tissue. These receptors came from a person aged 60-79 years with lung adenocarcinoma.

The rearrangement uses TRBV7-2 and TRBJ2-5; a possible D gene is TRBD2 (6 bases). Looked up from germline, CDR1 is SGHTA and CDR2 is FQGNSA. CDR3 length equals 14 residues. The V end was cut by 3 bases, the J end by 3 bases, with 11 bases between. The CDR3 DNA sequence: TGTGCCAGCAGCTTCAACCGGGGGAAAGAGACCCAGTACTTC. It specifies CASSFNRGKETQYF.

V and J are TRBV5-4 and TRBJ2-1, with D unresolved. With 0 bases removed from V and 7 bases from J, the gap between germline ends came to 8 bases. Germline lookup yields CDR1 SGHNT and CDR2 YYREEE (reference sequence). The length of the CDR3 is 13 residues. CDR3 DNA sequence: TGTGCCAGCAGCTTGGTCGTTTTGAATGAGCAGTTCTTC. It yields the protein CASSLVVLNEQFF.

The rearrangement joins TRBV18 to TRBJ2-7; D remains unclear. Germline CDR1 and CDR2: KGHSH and LQKENI. CDR3 size: 13 residues. Deletions cut 1 base from V and 5 bases from J, with 9 bases between. The CDR3 DNA sequence: TGTGCCAGCTCACCACGAAGGGTAGACGAGCAGTACTTC. This sequence encodes CASSPRRVDEQYF.